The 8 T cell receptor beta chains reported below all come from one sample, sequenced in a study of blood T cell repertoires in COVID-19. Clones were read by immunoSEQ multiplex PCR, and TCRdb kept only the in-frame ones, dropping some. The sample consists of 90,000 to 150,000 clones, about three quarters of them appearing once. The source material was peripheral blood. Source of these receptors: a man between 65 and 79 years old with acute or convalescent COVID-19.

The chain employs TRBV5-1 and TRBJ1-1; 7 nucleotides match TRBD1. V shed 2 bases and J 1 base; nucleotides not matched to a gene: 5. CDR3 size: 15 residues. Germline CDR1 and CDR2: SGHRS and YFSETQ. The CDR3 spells CASSFTGVRNTEAFF. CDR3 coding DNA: TGCGCCAGCAGCTTTACAGGGGTAAGGAACACTGAAGCTTTCTTT.

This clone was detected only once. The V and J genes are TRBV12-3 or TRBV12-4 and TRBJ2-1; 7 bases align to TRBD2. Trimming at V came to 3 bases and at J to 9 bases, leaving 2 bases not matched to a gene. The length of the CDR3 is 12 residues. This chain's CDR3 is CASSFGGSEQFF. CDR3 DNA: TGTGCCAGCAGTTTTGGCGGGAGTGAGCAGTTCTTC.

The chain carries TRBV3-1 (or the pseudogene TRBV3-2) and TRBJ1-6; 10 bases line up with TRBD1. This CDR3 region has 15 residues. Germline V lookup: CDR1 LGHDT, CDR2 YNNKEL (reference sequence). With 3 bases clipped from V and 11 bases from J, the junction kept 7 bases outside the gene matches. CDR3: CASSQGDRGSTPLHF. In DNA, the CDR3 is TGTGCCAGCAGCCAGGGGGACAGGGGATCGACACCCCTCCACTTT.

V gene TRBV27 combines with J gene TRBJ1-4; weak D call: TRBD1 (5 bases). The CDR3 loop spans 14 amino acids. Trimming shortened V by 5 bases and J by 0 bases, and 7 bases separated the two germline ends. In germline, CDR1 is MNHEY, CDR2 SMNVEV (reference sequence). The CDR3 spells CASSPRATNEKLFF. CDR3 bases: TGTGCCAGCAGTCCCAGGGCAACTAATGAAAAACTGTTTTTT.

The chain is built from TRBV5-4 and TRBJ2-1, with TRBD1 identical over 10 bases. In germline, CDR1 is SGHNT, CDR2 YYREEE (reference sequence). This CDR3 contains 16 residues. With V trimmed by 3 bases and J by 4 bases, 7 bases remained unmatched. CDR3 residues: CASSWGSGQGYNEQFF. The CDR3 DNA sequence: TGTGCCAGCAGCTGGGGATCGGGACAGGGGTACAATGAGCAGTTCTTC.

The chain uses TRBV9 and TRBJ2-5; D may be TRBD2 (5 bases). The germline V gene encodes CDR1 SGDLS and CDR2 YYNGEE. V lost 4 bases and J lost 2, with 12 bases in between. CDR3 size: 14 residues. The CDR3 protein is CASSQGSYQETQYF. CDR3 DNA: TGTGCCAGCAGCCAAGGGAGCTATCAAGAGACCCAGTACTTC.

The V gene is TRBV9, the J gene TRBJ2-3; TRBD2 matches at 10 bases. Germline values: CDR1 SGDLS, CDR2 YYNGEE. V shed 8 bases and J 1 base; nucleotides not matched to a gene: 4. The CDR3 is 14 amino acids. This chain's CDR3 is CASSGTSGTDTQYF. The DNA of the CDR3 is TGTGCCAGTTCCGGGACTAGCGGCACAGATACGCAGTATTTT.

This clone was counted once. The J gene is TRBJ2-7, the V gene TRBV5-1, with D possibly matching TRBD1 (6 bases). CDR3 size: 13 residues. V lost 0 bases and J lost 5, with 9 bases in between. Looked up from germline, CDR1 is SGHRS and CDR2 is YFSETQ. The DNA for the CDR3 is TGCGCCAGCAGCTTGGGGGGACAAAACGAGCAGTACTTC. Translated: CASSLGGQNEQYF.